This TCR beta chain stems from a study of blood T cells in healthy people across ages. Study results and caveats: Older age went with lower TCR beta diversity per million T cells, in a roughly linear way.

The second PCR ran 7 to 11 cycles with a sample-barcoded 5' primer and J-beta primers. Every cDNA molecule bore a tag from a template-switch adaptor containing 12 random nucleotides. Each CDR3 protein is one row after TCRdb ran MiXCR on the 5' RACE reads. This sample carries 1.5 million to 2 million distinct CDR3 sequences, roughly two fifths of them seen once, and the ten largest clones take about 21%. The CDR3 has 14 amino acids. V was shortened by 8 bases and J by 2 bases, with 14 bases between the two germline ends. Germline CDR1 and CDR2: SGHTA and FQGNSA. Points on this clonotype: Its antigen is still unknown.

Material: blood. This chain uses TRBV7-2 with TRBJ2-3, with D perhaps assigned TRBD1 or TRBD2 (5 bases each). This clonotype originated in a human donor in good health. CDR3 region: CASARGASTDTQYF. The DNA for the CDR3 is TGTGCCAGCGCCCGGGGCGCGTCCACAGATACGCAGTATTTT.